Listed here are 27 T cell receptor beta chains from one sample, sequenced in a study of cytomegalovirus exposure and HLA in healthy donors. Primers for the PCR totalled 60 Vbeta and 13 Jbeta. The repertoire was sequenced with immunoSEQ multiplex PCR; TCRdb's copy has only in-frame clones and lacks some. Here the sample spans under 200,000 clones, approximately 80% being singletons. Source material: PBMCs. Receptors originate from a woman aged 50 to 60 in good health and CMV-seronegative.

The chain carries TRBV5-1 and TRBJ1-2; 8 bases agree with TRBD1. The CDR3 contains 14 residues. The trim removed 4 bases at V and 5 bases at J, leaving 7 bases unmatched. Germline V gene lookup returns CDR1 SGHRS and CDR2 YFSETQ. The chain's CDR3 is CASSADRGGYGYTF. The DNA for the CDR3 is TGCGCCAGCAGCGCCGACAGGGGAGGATATGGCTACACCTTC.

The V call is TRBV4-2, the J call TRBJ1-6; a possible D gene is TRBD1 (5 bases). V lost 0 bases and J lost 0, with 9 bases in between. Looked up from germline, CDR1 is LGHNA and CDR2 is YNFKEQ. The CDR3 contains 17 residues. In DNA form, the CDR3 reads TGTGCCAGCAGCCAAGAGGGGCAGAGCTCCTATAATTCACCCCTCCACTTT. As protein: CASSQEGQSSYNSPLHF.

This clone showed up just a few times. The chain carries TRBV6-6 and TRBJ2-2, with D hard to call. V was shortened by 7 bases and J by 0 bases, with 12 bases between the two germline ends. Germline CDR1 and CDR2: MNHNY and SVGAGI (reference sequence). This CDR3 region has 15 residues. The CDR3 protein is CASTTWQTNTGELFF. In DNA form, the CDR3 reads TGTGCCAGCACCACATGGCAGACGAACACCGGGGAGCTGTTTTTT.

This chain links TRBV10-2 with TRBJ2-1, with D perhaps matching TRBD2 (5 bases). CDR3 length equals 12 residues. Between the trimmed V and J ends, which lost 8 bases and 15 bases, there was a span of 20 bases. Germline CDR1 and CDR2: WSHSY and SAAADI. Written as DNA, the CDR3 is TGCGCCAGCGGGTTCGGGGTGGCTGAGGGGTTCTTC. Encoded protein: CASGFGVAEGFF.

The rearrangement joins TRBV4-3 to TRBJ2-2; the match to TRBD1 covers 7 bases. Germline values: CDR1 LGHNA, CDR2 YSLEER. The CDR3 is 14 amino acids. Unmatched junction bases numbered 6, after V lost 4 bases and J lost 7 bases. The chain's CDR3 is CASSPDRQGGELFF. The CDR3 DNA sequence: TGCGCCAGCAGCCCGGACAGGCAGGGCGGGGAGCTGTTTTTT.

The V call is TRBV29-1, the J call TRBJ2-1, with 8 bases aligning to TRBD1. From germline, CDR1 is SQVTM and CDR2 ANQGSEA. V was pared by 6 bases and J by 9 bases, with 13 bases of the junction left unmatched. This CDR3 region has 14 residues. The CDR3 DNA follows: TGCAGCGTCGACAGGACAGGGCAAACAACTGAGCAGTTCTTC. Protein sequence: CSVDRTGQTTEQFF.

This chain joins TRBV4-3 and TRBJ1-1, with 7 bases fitting TRBD1. Germline V gene sequence: CDR1 LGHNA, CDR2 YSLEER. Trimming cost V 0 bases and J 4 bases; bases outside gene matches: 17. The CDR3 has 19 amino acids. The CDR3, as DNA: TGCGCCAGCAGCCAAGACCCTAAAGGACAGGTAGTTCGTGGCACTGAAGCTTTCTTT. It specifies CASSQDPKGQVVRGTEAFF.

The chain recombines TRBV28 with TRBJ2-4; tentative D call: TRBD2 (5 bases). The V gene lost 5 bases and the J gene lost 6 bases, with 20 bases spanning the gap. Germline V gene data show CDR1 as MDHEN and CDR2 as SYDVKM. The CDR3 has 16 amino acids. In DNA, the CDR3 is TGTGCCAGCAGTGGGTTTCGGGGATCGGTAGTAAACATTCAGTACTTC. It specifies CASSGFRGSVVNIQYF.

The genes are TRBV5-4 and TRBJ2-7; the D gene is possibly TRBD2 (7 bases). Trimming shortened V by 1 base and J by 3 bases, and 17 bases separated the two germline ends. The germline CDR1 and CDR2 sequences are SGHNT and YYREEE (reference sequence). The CDR3 length is 16 residues. This CDR3 reads CASSLFSERDNYEQYF. As DNA, the CDR3 is TGTGCCAGCAGCTTGTTCTCCGAGCGGGACAACTACGAGCAGTACTTC.

The rearrangement links TRBV11-3 to TRBJ2-2; D unresolved. V lost 5 bases, J lost 1 base, and 8 bases lay in between. There are 14 residues in the CDR3. Germline loops: CDR1 SGHNT, CDR2 YENEEA. The CDR3 DNA is TGTGCCAGCAGCCCCGAGGAGAACACCGGGGAGCTGTTTTTT. It is translated as CASSPEENTGELFF.

The chain has TRBV5-1 and TRBJ2-6; tentative D call: TRBD1 (6 bases). Germline CDR1 and CDR2: SGHRS and YFSETQ. Trimming pared 0 bases from V and 1 base from J, leaving 8 bases between. The CDR3 covers 16 residues. The CDR3 loop is CASSLETGSGANVLTF. CDR3 DNA sequence: TGCGCCAGCAGCTTGGAGACAGGTTCTGGGGCCAACGTCCTGACTTTC.

This clone has only one observation. The chain joins TRBV19 to TRBJ2-3, with 13 bases that match TRBD2. The CDR3 extends over 14 amino acids. Germline loops: CDR1 LNHDA, CDR2 SQIVND (reference sequence). V lost 6 bases to trimming and J lost 6 bases; unmatched junction nucleotides: 3. Here the CDR3 DNA reads TGTGCCAGTAGACTAGCGGGAGGGCCGGATACGCAGTATTTT. This sequence encodes CASRLAGGPDTQYF.

J is TRBJ2-2 and V is TRBV9, with 16 bases that match TRBD2. The J segment lost 7 bases and the V segment lost 3 bases, leaving 6 bases of the junction unmatched. This CDR3 region has 17 residues. Germline CDR1 is SGDLS and CDR2 is YYNGEE. CDR3 protein: CASSAGLAGGEGGELFF. CDR3 DNA sequence: TGTGCCAGCAGCGCGGGACTAGCGGGGGGGGAAGGCGGGGAGCTGTTTTTT. Full variable domain (missing parts from reference TRBV9 and TRBJ2-2): DSGVTQTPKHLITATGQRVTLRCSPRSGDLSVYWYQQSLDQGLQFLIQYYNGEERAKGNILERFSAQQFPDLHSELNLSSLELGDSALYFCASSAGLAGGEGGELFFGEGSRLTVL.

The rearrangement uses TRBV4-3 and TRBJ1-5, with no clear D. CDR1 LGHNA and CDR2 YSLEER come from the germline V gene. The V end was cut by 1 base, the J end by 5 bases, with 6 bases between. The CDR3 covers 13 residues. CDR3 in amino acids: CASSQGLDQPQHF. For the CDR3, the DNA is TGCGCCAGCAGCCAAGGCTTAGATCAGCCCCAGCATTTT.

This sequence joins TRBV5-4 and TRBJ2-2; the D gene is possibly TRBD1 (5 bases). The CDR3 is 13 residues long. Trimming stripped 0 bases from V and 6 bases from J, with 6 bases between. From germline, CDR1 is SGHNT and CDR2 YYREEE (reference sequence). CDR3 amino acids: CASSLGGAGELFF. In DNA form, the CDR3 reads TGTGCCAGCAGCTTGGGGGGCGCCGGGGAGCTGTTTTTT. Variable domain in full (rest from reference TRBV5-4 and TRBJ2-2): ETGVTQSPTHLIKTRGQQVTLRCSSQSGHNTVSWYQQALGQGPQFIFQYYREEENGRGNFPPRFSGLQFPNYSSELNVNALELDDSALYLCASSLGGAGELFFGEGSRLTVL.

V and J are TRBV25-1 and TRBJ2-7; 14 bases fit TRBD2. J gave up 7 bases and V 7 bases, and 6 bases lay outside the gene matches. This CDR3 is 14 amino acids long. Germline V CDR1 and CDR2: MGHDK, SYGVNS. CDR3: CASTGLAGAHEQYF. The CDR3 DNA sequence: TGTGCCAGCACGGGACTAGCGGGAGCCCATGAGCAGTACTTC.

This chain links TRBV7-3 with TRBJ2-5; D may be TRBD2 (6 bases). V was pared by 5 bases and J by 5 bases, with 21 bases between. CDR3 length equals 16 residues. The V gene's germline CDR1 is SGHTA and CDR2 FQGTGA. The CDR3 protein is CASSAGGGGSWETQYF. The DNA of the CDR3 is TGTGCCAGCAGCGCCGGGGGTGGGGGTAGCTGGGAGACCCAGTACTTC.

The chain recombines TRBV15 with TRBJ2-5; the D gene is possibly TRBD2 (5 bases). V was cut by 1 base and J by 4 bases, with 13 bases left in between. This CDR3 is built from 15 residues. CDR1 LNHNV and CDR2 YYDKDF come from the germline V gene (reference sequence). The CDR3 nucleotides read TGTGCCACCAGCAGAGGTATAAGCGGACGAGAGACCCAGTACTTC. Its protein is CATSRGISGRETQYF.

J is TRBJ2-7 and V is TRBV25-1; tentatively, D is TRBD2 (5 bases). Germline V gives CDR1 MGHDK, CDR2 SYGVNS. CDR3 size: 13 residues. Deletions cut 5 bases from V and 6 bases from J, with 14 bases between. The CDR3 nucleotides read TGTGCCAGCAGTTTTAATGGGGAGCGCGAGCAGTACTTC. Translated, it gives CASSFNGEREQYF.

The chain links TRBV7-6 to TRBJ2-7, with D unresolved. The CDR3 has 12 amino acids. Germline V gives CDR1 SGHVS, CDR2 FNYEAQ. V dropped 5 bases and J dropped 2 bases, with 7 bases sitting between them. The CDR3 coding sequence is TGTGCCAGCAGCCCACACACCTACGAGCAGTACTTC. Residues: CASSPHTYEQYF.

The chain links TRBV6-5 to TRBJ2-1, with 9 bases fitting TRBD1. J gave up 5 bases and V 6 bases, and 8 bases lay outside the gene matches. This CDR3 has 15 amino acids. Germline CDR1 reads MNHEY; CDR2 reads SVGAGI. The CDR3 coding sequence is TGTGCCAGCAGAAGCGCCGGGACAGGGAACAATGAGCAGTTCTTC. This translates into CASRSAGTGNNEQFF.

The gene calls are TRBV9 and TRBJ2-3, with 7 bases fitting TRBD1. Trimming cost V 0 bases and J 1 base; bases outside gene matches: 5. The CDR3 is made up of 16 amino acids. Germline V gives CDR1 SGDLS, CDR2 YYNGEE. The CDR3, as DNA: TGTGCCAGCAGCGTAGGCGTCGGACAGGGCACAGATACGCAGTATTTT. Translation: CASSVGVGQGTDTQYF.

The rearrangement links TRBV6-1 to TRBJ1-5; 8 bases are a match to TRBD1. The CDR3 has 13 residues. The trim removed 7 bases at V and 4 bases at J, leaving 3 bases unmatched. In germline, CDR1 is MNHNS, CDR2 SASEGT. CDR3 region: CASTGQVNQPQHF. CDR3 in DNA: TGTGCCAGCACGGGACAGGTTAATCAGCCCCAGCATTTT.

The chain employs TRBV5-8 and TRBJ2-7, with D tentatively TRBD1 (7 bases). Germline lookup yields CDR1 SGHTS and CDR2 YDEGEE. Trimming removed 3 bases at V and 1 base at J, with 14 bases between. The CDR3 has 15 amino acids. CDR3 in amino acids: CASSSRGTASYEQYF. CDR3 nucleotide sequence: TGTGCCAGCAGCTCGCGCGGGACAGCTTCCTACGAGCAGTACTTC.

V is TRBV11-2 and J is TRBJ2-5, with 14 bases matching TRBD2. The germline V gene encodes CDR1 SGHAT and CDR2 FQNNGV. V lost 1 base, J lost 5 bases, and 0 bases stayed unmatched. The CDR3 runs 15 residues. The CDR3 region has the DNA TGTGCCAGCAGCTTAGGACTAGCGGGGGGGGAGACCCAGTACTTC. It encodes CASSLGLAGGETQYF.

Only a few counts were recorded for this clone. The V and J genes are TRBV2 and TRBJ2-7; TRBD1 aligns across 7 bases. Germline CDR1 and CDR2: SNHLY and FYNNEI. The CDR3 length is 14 residues. J gave up 1 base and V 6 bases, and 6 bases lay outside the gene matches. This CDR3 reads CASRGTEHSYEQYF. The DNA for the CDR3 is TGTGCCAGCAGGGGGACAGAACATTCCTACGAGCAGTACTTC.

The genes are TRBV7-9 and TRBJ1-3; D unresolved. The CDR3 covers 14 residues. Germline V gene sequence: CDR1 SEHNR, CDR2 FQNEAQ (reference sequence). Between the trimmed V and J ends, which lost 5 bases and 3 bases, there was a span of 11 bases. CDR3 nucleotides: TGTGCCAGCAGCCGCGGCGAGAGTGGAAACACCATATATTTT. Translated: CASSRGESGNTIYF.